The 27 T cell receptor beta chains in this list originate from one sample, sequenced in a study of vaccination effects on CD4 cells after COVID-19. Prior to sequencing, the ViraFEST assay stimulated PBMC with viral peptide pools, which expanded the antigen-specific CD4+ T cells. CD4+ T cell isolation took place after less than 13 days of culture. Vaccine recipients lacked prior SARS-CoV-2 infection and had negative nucleocapsid antibodies. Clones were sequenced by immunoSEQ multiplex PCR, and TCRdb holds only the in-frame ones, with some missing. The sample holds 65,000 or so clones, approximately 79% seen once. Their recognized antigens are unknown. Sequencing used CD4+ T cells from PBMCs cultured with HCoV-NL63 spike peptides, obtained before COVID-19 vaccination. These receptors all stem from a human donor who received a COVID-19 vaccine.

This clone was counted only a few times. The chain combines TRBV28 with TRBJ2-3, with D possibly being TRBD1 (5 bases). V lost 4 bases and J lost 4, with 12 bases in between. The germline V gene encodes CDR1 MDHEN and CDR2 SYDVKM. The CDR3 length is 14 residues. CDR3 in DNA: TGTGCCAGCAGTTCCCCGACAGTACCAGATACGCAGTATTTT. Amino acid sequence: CASSSPTVPDTQYF.

This chain uses TRBV7-6 with TRBJ2-3; the match to TRBD2 covers 7 bases. Germline V gene sequence: CDR1 SGHVS, CDR2 FNYEAQ. J was trimmed by 2 bases and V by 4 bases; bases with no gene match: 9. The CDR3 has 16 amino acids. CDR3 amino acids: CASSSLSGSNTDTQYF. CDR3 nucleotides: TGTGCCAGCAGCTCCCTTAGCGGGTCCAACACAGATACGCAGTATTTT.

This clone was seen a handful of times. The CDR3: CASSAGTGRVFF. The CDR3 DNA is TGTGCCAGCAGCGCAGGGACAGGGAGGGTGTTCTTC. This chain joins TRBV9 and TRBJ2-1; 9 nucleotides line up with TRBD1. The CDR3 length is 12 residues. The V gene end was trimmed by 3 bases and the J gene end by 15 bases; junction bases not matched to a gene: 7. Per germline, CDR1 SGDLS and CDR2 YYNGEE.

The rearrangement joins TRBV12-3 or TRBV12-4 to TRBJ2-5; a weak D match, TRBD2 (6 bases). Trimming removed 3 bases from V and 7 bases from J, with 12 bases in between. This CDR3 region has 13 residues. The CDR3 loop is CASSFGGRGTQYF. Here the CDR3 DNA reads TGTGCCAGCAGTTTTGGAGGGCGGGGGACCCAGTACTTC.

This chain joins TRBV5-1 and TRBJ1-1, with 9 nucleotides matching TRBD1. V shed 5 bases and J 5 bases; nucleotides not matched to a gene: 4. This CDR3 is 13 amino acids long. Germline values: CDR1 SGHRS, CDR2 YFSETQ. In DNA form, the CDR3 reads TGCGCCAGCAGTGCGGACAGGGGTACTGAAGCTTTCTTT. Its protein product is CASSADRGTEAFF.

The chain employs TRBV28 and TRBJ2-3, with D unclear. CDR3 length: 13 residues. V shed 6 bases and J shed 0 bases, with 7 bases lying between them. Germline CDR1 is MDHEN and CDR2 is SYDVKM. The chain's CDR3 is CASSLGSTDTQYF. As DNA, the CDR3 is TGTGCCAGCAGCCTCGGCAGCACAGATACGCAGTATTTT.

This clone has only a few counts. The chain combines TRBV5-1 with TRBJ1-1; 8 positions match TRBD1. Germline-derived CDR1 and CDR2 are SGHRS and YFSETQ. This CDR3 region has 13 residues. Trimming at V came to 4 bases and at J to 7 bases, leaving 6 bases not matched to a gene. The CDR3, as DNA: TGCGCCAGCAGCCCCGGGGGGACAGGTGAAGCTTTCTTT. It specifies CASSPGGTGEAFF.

The table lists this clone with a few counts. The rearrangement joins TRBV5-1 to TRBJ2-2; D is perhaps TRBD1 (6 bases). CDR1 SGHRS and CDR2 YFSETQ come from the germline V gene. The CDR3 extends over 15 amino acids. V lost 6 bases, J lost 4 bases, and 16 bases lay in between. The CDR3 is CASKSGVWGTGELFF. In nucleotides, the CDR3 is TGCGCCAGCAAATCAGGGGTTTGGGGCACCGGGGAGCTGTTTTTT.

The rearrangement uses TRBV19 and TRBJ1-5, with 7 bases that match TRBD1. The CDR3 has 14 amino acids. Germline V gene data show CDR1 as LNHDA and CDR2 as SQIVND (reference sequence). The ends lost 2 bases at V and 4 bases at J; junction bases unmatched: 2. DNA for the CDR3: TGTGCCAGTAGTATAAGGGGGCCGAATCAGCCCCAGCATTTT. It is translated as CASSIRGPNQPQHF.

This chain uses TRBV5-1 with TRBJ2-2; tentative D call: TRBD2 (6 bases). This CDR3 is 14 amino acids long. Trimming pared 7 bases from V and 6 bases from J, leaving 16 bases between. Germline-derived CDR1 and CDR2 are SGHRS and YFSETQ. CDR3 nucleotides: TGCGCCAGCGCTGACATCGGGGGATCCGGGGAGCTGTTTTTT. It specifies CASADIGGSGELFF.

The CDR3 region has the DNA TGTGCCACCAGTTCCCGGACGGAGGTTAGCGATGAGCAGTTCTTC. Its translation is CATSSRTEVSDEQFF. The chain couples TRBV24-1 to TRBJ2-1, with D maybe TRBD2 (5 bases). Trimming took off 6 bases at V and 8 bases at J, with 19 bases between the two ends. The germline V gene has CDR1 KGHDR and CDR2 SFDVKD. This CDR3 is 15 amino acids long.

This rearrangement joins TRBV7-2 to TRBJ2-1; D perhaps matches TRBD1 (6 bases). The CDR3 runs to 15 residues. Germline CDR1 SGHTA, CDR2 FQGNSA. With 4 bases removed from V and 2 bases from J, the gap between germline ends came to 12 bases. The CDR3 region is CASSSRQAPYNEQFF. CDR3 DNA: TGTGCCAGCAGCTCCCGACAGGCCCCCTACAATGAGCAGTTCTTC.

The J gene is TRBJ1-1, the V gene TRBV6-1; D unclear. The CDR3 sequence is 11 residues long. The V end was cut by 3 bases, the J end by 9 bases, with 8 bases between. Germline V lookup: CDR1 MNHNS, CDR2 SASEGT. For the CDR3, the DNA is TGTGCCAGCAGTGAGGCCCTGAAAGCTTTCTTT. This gives the protein CASSEALKAFF.

The rearrangement joins TRBV6-1 to TRBJ2-3, with 9 nucleotides matching TRBD2. The length of the CDR3 is 13 residues. CDR1 MNHNS and CDR2 SASEGT come from the germline V gene. Trimming cost V 2 bases and J 14 bases; bases outside gene matches: 8. The CDR3 sequence: CASSESGGGAWYF. The CDR3 DNA is TGTGCCAGCAGTGAATCGGGCGGGGGGGCCTGGTATTTT.

V and J are TRBV19 and TRBJ2-7; 8 nucleotides agree with TRBD1. With V trimmed by 5 bases and J by 3 bases, 9 bases remained unmatched. The CDR3 has 15 residues. Germline V gene sequence: CDR1 LNHDA, CDR2 SQIVND (reference sequence). The CDR3 loop reads CASSPGQGAIYEQYV. The CDR3, as DNA: TGTGCCAGTAGTCCCGGGCAGGGGGCTATCTACGAGCAGTACGTC.

The chain uses TRBV2 and TRBJ1-1; possible D gene TRBD1, 6 bases. The CDR3 extends over 14 amino acids. V was pared by 6 bases and J by 2 bases, with 13 bases between. Germline values: CDR1 SNHLY, CDR2 FYNNEI. Here the CDR3 DNA reads TGTGCCAGCAGGGTCCAGGGGTCTAACACTGAAGCTTTCTTT. This sequence encodes CASRVQGSNTEAFF.

V and J are TRBV30 and TRBJ1-4; D gene ambiguous. The CDR3 totals 14 residues. V lost 0 bases to trimming and J lost 0 bases, with 5 bases between them. The germline gives CDR1 GTSNPN, CDR2 SVGIG (reference sequence). CDR3 region: CAWSVESTNEKLFF. The CDR3 DNA reads TGTGCCTGGAGTGTTGAGTCAACTAATGAAAAACTGTTTTTT.

This clone was counted a few times. The CDR3 is CASSQGLLMRGTF. CDR3 nucleotide sequence: TGTGCCAGCAGTCAGGGCCTACTTATGAGGGGCACCTTC. This chain joins TRBV6-5 and TRBJ1-2, with D possibly being TRBD1 (5 bases). V was clipped by 5 bases and J by 13 bases, with 20 bases between them. Germline-derived CDR1 and CDR2 are MNHEY and SVGAGI. CDR3 length: 13 residues.

The chain couples TRBV5-1 to TRBJ1-1; 8 positions agree with TRBD1. The CDR3 is 16 residues long. The V and J ends lost 1 base and 1 base, in that order; junction bases with no gene match: 6. Germline lookup yields CDR1 SGHRS and CDR2 YFSETQ. CDR3 bases: TGCGCCAGCAGCTTGCGTCCCGGGACAGGGAACACTGAAGCTTTCTTT. Encoded protein: CASSLRPGTGNTEAFF.

V gene TRBV28 combines with J gene TRBJ1-2, with 12 positions matching TRBD1. This CDR3 has 14 residues. CDR1 and CDR2 from the germline V gene are MDHEN and SYDVKM. V lost 6 bases to trimming and J lost 7 bases; unmatched junction nucleotides: 6. DNA of the CDR3: TGTGCCAGCAGCCTTGGGACAGGGGGCTTTGGCTACACCTTC. Protein product: CASSLGTGGFGYTF.

The chain employs TRBV12-3 or TRBV12-4 and TRBJ2-1, with a possible D match to TRBD2 (6 bases). The CDR3 sequence is 13 residues long. Trimming removed 5 bases from V and 10 bases from J, with 15 bases in between. The CDR3 nucleotides read TGTGCCAGCAGTCGAAGGGACGGGGGAGAGCAGTTCTTC. Its translation is CASSRRDGGEQFF.

This clone was seen only a few times. This sequence joins TRBV3-1 (or the pseudogene TRBV3-2) and TRBJ1-1; unclear D gene. Germline V gene lookup returns CDR1 LGHDT and CDR2 YNNKEL (reference sequence). Trimming took off 1 base at V and 6 bases at J, with 6 bases between the two ends. This CDR3 contains 12 residues. CDR3 bases: TGTGCCAGCAGCCAAGCCGGGGCTGAAGCTTTCTTT. Translated, it gives CASSQAGAEAFF.

V and J are TRBV5-4 and TRBJ2-3, with D perhaps matching TRBD2 (9 bases). CDR1 and CDR2 from the germline V gene are SGHNT and YYREEE (reference sequence). The V end lost 3 bases, the J end lost 4 bases, and 24 bases lay between the germline ends. CDR3 length: 18 amino acids. The CDR3 DNA reads TGTGCCAGCAGCTCCCCCAGGGGGCGGGGGGGAGGCGCAGATACGCAGTATTTT. Its protein is CASSSPRGRGGGADTQYF.

J is TRBJ2-1 and V is TRBV2; 9 nucleotides align to TRBD1. Germline loops: CDR1 SNHLY, CDR2 FYNNEI. This CDR3 region has 15 residues. V dropped 8 bases and J dropped 4; count of bases not matched to a gene: 9. DNA for the CDR3: TGTGCCAGCGGAGGGCAGGGACAGGGATACAATGAGCAGTTCTTC. It codes for CASGGQGQGYNEQFF. The full variable domain, rest sourced from reference TRBV2 and TRBJ2-1, is EPEVTQTPSHQVTQMGQEVILRCVPISNHLYFYWYRQILGQKVEFLVSFYNNEISEKSEIFDDQFSVERPDGSNFTLKIRSTKLEDSAMYFCASGGQGQGYNEQFFGPGTRLTVL.

J is TRBJ2-3 and V is TRBV24-1, with D perhaps TRBD1 or TRBD2 (6 bases each). Germline loops: CDR1 KGHDR, CDR2 SFDVKD. The CDR3 runs to 14 residues. Trimming took 4 bases from V and 6 from J, leaving 13 bases between them. The CDR3 DNA follows: TGTGCCACCAGTGACCGGGGGCGTGCGGATACGCAGTATTTT. Its translation is CATSDRGRADTQYF.

The rearrangement links TRBV7-9 to TRBJ2-5; 13 bases are a match to TRBD2. Germline lookup yields CDR1 SEHNR and CDR2 FQNEAQ (reference sequence). This CDR3 is built from 17 residues. The J segment lost 2 bases and the V segment lost 5 bases, leaving 8 bases of the junction unmatched. The CDR3 coding sequence is TGTGCCAGCAGCAAACTACTAGCGGGGGGGCGACAAGAGACCCAGTACTTC. Amino acids: CASSKLLAGGRQETQYF.

The CDR3 loop reads CASRAQGFYEKLFF. In DNA, the CDR3 is TGTGCCAGTAGAGCACAGGGGTTTTATGAAAAACTGTTTTTT. This chain links TRBV19 with TRBJ1-4, with 7 bases that match TRBD1. The CDR3 is 14 residues long. The V and J ends lost 6 bases and 6 bases, in that order; junction bases with no gene match: 7. Germline-derived CDR1 and CDR2 are LNHDA and SQIVND (reference sequence).